The rows below give T cell receptor beta chains drawn from one sample of a study of blood T cells in healthy people across ages. One entry per CDR3 protein, called by TCRdb with MiXCR from the 5' RACE reads. The table includes 1.5 million to 2 million distinct CDR3 sequences, just under 50% detected once. The sequenced sample was blood. These receptor sequences come from a woman between 40 and 50 years old in good health. CDR3s include the opening cysteine and the closing phenylalanine or tryptophan. The D gene is left open where the match is weak. A clone size is listed for some rows: how often the clone was seen (once, few, many), or a class if it is expanded.

J gene | V gene | clone size | D gene | CDR3 DNA | CDR3 protein
TRBJ2-1 | TRBV6-6 | . | TRBD1 | TGTGCCAGCAGTTACCTACGGACAGGGATGAATGAGCAGTTCTTC | CASSYLRTGMNEQFF
TRBJ1-2 | TRBV4-2 | . | . | TGTGCCAGCAGCCAACACGACAGGAGGGGACCTACTAACTATGGCTACACCTTC | CASSQHDRRGPTNYGYTF
TRBJ1-5 | TRBV27 | . | . | TGTGCCAGCAGTTTTTTACAAAATAGCAATCAGCCCCAGCATTTT | CASSFLQNSNQPQHF
TRBJ1-5 | TRBV7-2 | once | . | TGTGCCAGCAGCCCAAGCGGGGACAGCAATCAGCCCCAGCATTTT | CASSPSGDSNQPQHF
TRBJ2-5 | TRBV4-2 | few | . | TGTGCCAGCAGCCCTCGGGCGATTGGAGTGGAGACCCAGTACTTC | CASSPRAIGVETQYF
TRBJ2-7 | TRBV4-2 | few | . | TGTGCCAGCAGCCAAGGACAGGACTACTACGAGCAGTACTTC | CASSQGQDYYEQYF
TRBJ2-4 | TRBV2 | . | . | TGTGCCAGCCGCAAGGGGATAGCCAAAAACATTCAGTACTTC | CASRKGIAKNIQYF
TRBJ1-1 | TRBV7-9 | . | TRBD1 | TGTGCCAGCAGTTCCCCCCAGGGGGGTGTTACTGAAGCTTTCTTT | CASSSPQGGVTEAFF
TRBJ1-5 | TRBV20-1 | . | . | TGCAGTGCACCCGGGCTCAGGAACAATCAGCCCCAGCATTTT | CSAPGLRNNQPQHF
TRBJ2-3 | TRBV20-1 | . | TRBD2 | TGCAGTGCTAGAGACATAGCGGGGGGGTTACCTAGCACAGATACGCAGTATTTT | CSARDIAGGLPSTDTQYF
TRBJ1-6 | TRBV4-3 | . | . | TGCGCCAGCAGCCGGACAGTCTATAATTCACCCCTCCACTTT | CASSRTVYNSPLHF
TRBJ2-1 | TRBV12-3/TRBV12-4 | few | . | TGTGCCAGCAGCCGTAATCTAGGGGGAGAAGGGTTCTTC | CASSRNLGGEGFF
TRBJ1-3 | TRBV7-2 | . | . | TGTGCCAGCAGCTCCCCAGGGCAGGGAAACACCATATATTTT | CASSSPGQGNTIYF
TRBJ1-6 | TRBV4-1 | few | TRBD1 | TGCGCCAGCAGCCAGACCCCCGGCAGGGGGGCTTCACCCCTCCACTTT | CASSQTPGRGASPLHF
TRBJ1-6 | TRBV5-1 | . | . | TGCGCCAGCAGCTGTTCGAGGGAATCACCCCTCCACTTT | CASSCSRESPLHF
TRBJ1-5 | TRBV6-9 | few | . | TGTGCCAGCAGTGGACAGTGGAGCAATCAGCCCCAGCATTTT | CASSGQWSNQPQHF
TRBJ2-7 | TRBV20-1 | many | . | TGCAGTGCTAAACAGGCCAACCGCTACGAGCAGTACTTC | CSAKQANRYEQYF
TRBJ2-7 | TRBV7-9 | . | TRBD1 | TGTGCCAGCAGCCTCTCTCAGGGGGTGGTAACCCAGTACTTC | CASSLSQGVVTQYF
TRBJ1-4 | TRBV20-1 | . | TRBD1 | TGCAGTGTCACGAAGGCAGGGGGTAATGAAAAACTGTTTTTT | CSVTKAGGNEKLFF